The sequence of this T cell receptor beta chain was determined in a study of glioma-infiltrating T cells after dendritic cell vaccination. CDR1 SNHLY and CDR2 FYNNEI come from the germline V gene. CDR3 size: 14 residues. Deletions cut 5 bases from V and 1 base from J, with 8 bases between. Time point specified: after dendritic cell vaccination, including at tumor progression/relapse. This clone was detected once. Assay: immunoSEQ multiplex PCR; the TCRdb copy retains only in-frame clones and omits some. Here the sample spans roughly 100,000 clones, nearly 90% being singletons. The V and J genes are TRBV2 and TRBJ1-4; tentative D call: TRBD1 (6 bases). The origin of this receptor is a human donor with glioblastoma. The source was blood, collected after dendritic cell vaccination. The chain's CDR3 is CASSQDRTNEKLFF. The CDR3 DNA follows: TGTGCCAGCAGTCAGGACAGAACTAATGAAAAACTGTTTTTT.